This TCR beta chain was sequenced in a study of regulatory T cells in long-lasting Graves disease. Study-level background: Persistent cases took antithyroid drugs over 5 years and stayed TSH receptor antibody positive.

Germline V gene sequence: CDR1 MNHEY, CDR2 SVGAGI. V was clipped by 1 base and J by 0 bases; unmatched bases: 6. The CDR3 covers 17 residues. Only a few counts were recorded for this clonotype. What it recognizes is unknown. With iRepertoire HTBI primers and Arm-PCR of CDR3 regions, TCR beta libraries were built. Authors' analysis steps: The identification of under 65 TRBV and some 14 TRBJ segments was made across samples. TCRdb reprocessed the multiplex PCR reads via MiXCR and lists one record per CDR3 protein. The V and J calls, along with clone size, are taken from TCRdb and not from the paper's own processing. The table lists 400,000 to 500,000 distinct CDR3 sequences, under 25% of them singletons. Overall study findings and caveats: New patients shared 950 to 1,000 public clonotypes, fewer than the roughly 2,700 shared by persistent patients. The work looked only at peripheral blood and did not look at thyroid tissue.

Time point indicated: persistent/refractory GD, antithyroid drugs over 5 years with positive TRAb. Generation of the TCR library employed RNA extracted from PBMCs. V gene TRBV6-5 combines with J gene TRBJ1-2; 9 positions match TRBD1. The receptor's source is a female donor with Graves disease. The sequencing here drew on peripheral blood mononuclear cells (PBMCs), taken when the disease was refractory, from a patient treated with antithyroid drugs. The CDR3: CASSYLGQGLANYGYTF. The CDR3 nucleotides read TGTGCCAGCAGTTACTTAGGACAGGGGTTAGCTAACTATGGCTACACCTTC.